Below, 22 T cell receptor beta chains from the same sample are listed, as sequenced in a study of early T cells in non-severe SARS-CoV-2 infection. TCRdb passed the 5' RACE reads through MiXCR, listing each CDR3 protein once. Of tens of thousands of distinct CDR3 sequences in the sample, 8% to 9% were seen once. Specimen: whole blood. These receptors were obtained from an adult who was a healthcare worker with PCR-confirmed SARS-CoV-2 infection or an uninfected control (not recorded which).

This chain links TRBV20-1 with TRBJ2-7, with D possibly TRBD1 on 5 matching bases. CDR1 and CDR2 from the germline V gene are DFQATT and SNEGSKA (reference sequence). V was pared by 7 bases and J by 1 base, with 17 bases between. The CDR3 sequence is 14 residues long. The CDR3 bases are TGCAGTGGGAGCGACAGAAGAGGATCCTACGAGCAGTACTTC. Protein sequence: CSGSDRRGSYEQYF.

This clonotype was seen only a few times. This sequence joins TRBV6-5 and TRBJ2-4, with D possibly matching TRBD2 (5 bases). Germline CDR1 reads MNHEY; CDR2 reads SVGAGI. This CDR3 is built from 14 residues. Deletions cut 6 bases from V and 1 base from J, with 10 bases between. This CDR3 is CASREGVAKNIQYF. The CDR3, as DNA: TGTGCCAGCAGAGAGGGTGTCGCCAAAAACATTCAGTACTTC.

This rearrangement joins TRBV5-6 to TRBJ1-1; D uncertain. The V end lost 5 bases, the J end lost 10 bases, and 12 bases lay between the germline ends. Germline V gene data show CDR1 as SGHDT and CDR2 as YYEEEE. The CDR3 loop spans 11 amino acids. CDR3 residues: CASSSSTGAFF. In DNA form, the CDR3 reads TGTGCCAGCAGTTCCTCGACGGGAGCTTTCTTT.

The chain has TRBV12-3 or TRBV12-4 and TRBJ2-7; 8 bases are shared with TRBD2. Trimming at V came to 8 bases and at J to 5 bases, leaving 17 bases not matched to a gene. CDR3 length equals 16 residues. CDR3: CASGLTSGTTWHEQYF. CDR3 coding DNA: TGTGCCAGCGGGCTAACTAGCGGTACCACTTGGCACGAGCAGTACTTC.

This clonotype was picked up many times. The chain employs TRBV5-1 and TRBJ2-3; a possible D gene is TRBD2 (5 bases). With 4 bases removed from V and 5 bases from J, the gap between germline ends came to 26 bases. The CDR3 covers 18 residues. Per germline, CDR1 SGHRS and CDR2 YFSETQ. CDR3 in DNA: TGCGCCAGCAGCCTGACATTAGATACCATCGGGGATTTAGATACGCAGTATTTT. This gives the protein CASSLTLDTIGDLDTQYF.

The chain uses TRBV4-2 and TRBJ2-1, with a possible D match to TRBD2 (6 bases). In germline, CDR1 is LGHNA, CDR2 YNFKEQ. V gave up 0 bases and J gave up 8 bases, with 14 bases separating them. The CDR3 consists of 15 residues. The CDR3 bases are TGTGCCAGCAGCCAAGAGGGGTCGCGGGGCTATGAGCAGTTCTTC. Its translation is CASSQEGSRGYEQFF.

Many counts were recorded for this clonotype. In DNA form, the CDR3 reads TGCAGTGCCCTTACTAGCGGGAGCACAGATACGCAGTATTTT. Translating gives CSALTSGSTDTQYF. The J gene is TRBJ2-3, the V gene TRBV20-1; 9 bases align to TRBD2. This CDR3 comprises 14 residues. The ends lost 6 bases at V and 0 bases at J; junction bases unmatched: 4. The germline CDR1 and CDR2 sequences are DFQATT and SNEGSKA (reference sequence).

This clonotype showed up just a few times. J is TRBJ2-1 and V is TRBV11-2; TRBD2 agrees at 10 bases. Germline CDR1 and CDR2: SGHAT and FQNNGV. The CDR3 is 19 amino acids. The ends lost 5 bases at V and 0 bases at J; junction bases unmatched: 13. CDR3 DNA: TGTGCCAGCAGCCCCCGGCAAGGTAGCGGGAGGAGCTCCTACAATGAGCAGTTCTTC. Translated: CASSPRQGSGRSSYNEQFF.

The chain employs TRBV19 and TRBJ2-7; D may be TRBD1 (7 bases). The germline CDR1 and CDR2 sequences are LNHDA and SQIVND (reference sequence). Trimming removed 3 bases from V and 4 bases from J, with 13 bases in between. The CDR3 totals 14 residues. The CDR3 is CASSIGRGAYEQYF. CDR3 bases: TGTGCCAGTAGTATCGGCAGGGGGGCTTACGAGCAGTACTTC.

This chain uses TRBV9 with TRBJ2-7; D unclear. V lost 0 bases and J 2 bases, leaving 9 bases between the germline ends. The CDR3 has 14 residues. Germline CDR1 and CDR2: SGDLS and YYNGEE. The CDR3 sequence is CASSVGSSTYEQYF. The CDR3 region has the DNA TGTGCCAGCAGCGTAGGATCCAGCACCTACGAGCAGTACTTC.

V usage is TRBV7-2 and J usage is TRBJ2-3; TRBD2 agrees at 7 bases. CDR3 length equals 14 residues. Unmatched junction bases numbered 8, after V lost 5 bases and J lost 6 bases. Germline CDR1 and CDR2: SGHTA and FQGNSA. CDR3 nucleotide sequence: TGTGCCAGCAGCGGGAGGGCCGTTGTGGATACGCAGTATTTT. Encoded protein: CASSGRAVVDTQYF.

This clonotype was detected only a few times. The chain has TRBV12-3 or TRBV12-4 and TRBJ2-6, with no clear D. The CDR3 consists of 15 residues. Trimming cost V 2 bases and J 0 bases, with 5 bases left between them. For the CDR3, the DNA is TGTGCCAGCAGTTTACTTAACTCTGGGGCCAACGTCCTGACTTTC. It is translated as CASSLLNSGANVLTF.

Ten or more counts support this clonotype. This chain links TRBV7-2 with TRBJ1-6; D is perhaps TRBD1 (6 bases). Germline-derived CDR1 and CDR2 are SGHTA and FQGNSA. The CDR3 length is 13 residues. V was cut by 3 bases and J by 9 bases, with 9 bases left in between. CDR3 DNA: TGTGCCAGCAGCTTTTTACAGGGTTCACCCCTCCACTTT. Translated, it gives CASSFLQGSPLHF.

V and J are TRBV2 and TRBJ2-5; D call uncertain. The CDR3 sequence is 12 residues long. Germline V lookup: CDR1 SNHLY, CDR2 FYNNEI. The V end was cut by 3 bases, the J end by 7 bases, with 9 bases between. As DNA, the CDR3 is TGTGCCAGCAGTGAGCGATTTCGGACCCAGTACTTC. Translation: CASSERFRTQYF.

This clonotype has at least ten counts. The CDR3 spells CSARKTSGTDTQYF. The CDR3 DNA is TGCAGTGCTAGAAAGACTAGCGGAACAGATACGCAGTATTTT. The V and J genes are TRBV20-1 and TRBJ2-3; 9 bases are a match to TRBD2. Germline V gene sequence: CDR1 DFQATT, CDR2 SNEGSKA (reference sequence). The CDR3 runs to 14 residues. J was trimmed by 3 bases and V by 2 bases; bases with no gene match: 3.

This clonotype was seen at least ten times. The gene calls are TRBV5-4 and TRBJ1-2, with 8 nucleotides matching TRBD1. The CDR3 loop spans 16 amino acids. The germline V gene encodes CDR1 SGHNT and CDR2 YYREEE (reference sequence). With V trimmed by 4 bases and J by 3 bases, 11 bases remained unmatched. CDR3 amino acids: CASSPRTGNFDYGYTF. The CDR3 DNA sequence: TGTGCCAGCAGCCCGCGGACAGGGAATTTTGACTATGGCTACACCTTC.

In its sample, this clonotype was seen many times. The rearrangement joins TRBV29-1 to TRBJ2-1; D gene uncertain. The germline V and J ends were trimmed by 6 bases and 0 bases, with 12 bases remaining between them. This CDR3 is built from 14 residues. Per germline, CDR1 SQVTM and CDR2 ANQGSEA. CDR3 in amino acids: CSVKPVYSYNEQFF. CDR3 nucleotides: TGCAGCGTGAAACCCGTTTACTCCTACAATGAGCAGTTCTTC.

The genes are TRBV20-1 and TRBJ2-5; 13 nucleotides agree with TRBD2. Germline CDR1 reads DFQATT; CDR2 reads SNEGSKA (reference sequence). This CDR3 is built from 19 residues. J lost 7 bases, V lost 1 base, and 18 bases had no gene match. CDR3 loop: CSARAPLAGGPLNKGTQYF. DNA for the CDR3: TGCAGTGCTAGAGCCCCACTAGCGGGAGGGCCTCTAAATAAGGGGACCCAGTACTTC.

This chain joins TRBV5-1 and TRBJ1-4, with no clear D. The length of the CDR3 is 12 residues. Trimming removed 1 base from V and 5 bases from J, with 3 bases in between. The germline V gene encodes CDR1 SGHRS and CDR2 YFSETQ. CDR3 sequence reads: CASSLQNEKLFF. The CDR3 nucleotides are TGCGCCAGCAGCTTGCAGAATGAAAAACTGTTTTTT.

This clonotype was picked up a small number of times. The chain joins TRBV6-2 or TRBV6-3 to TRBJ2-3; D ambiguous. From germline, CDR1 is MNHEY and CDR2 SVGEGT. The ends were cut back, 0 bases at V and 6 bases at J, with 4 bases in the middle. The CDR3 is made up of 12 amino acids. The DNA of the CDR3 is TGTGCCAGCAGTTACTCAGAGGATACGCAGTATTTT. The encoded protein is CASSYSEDTQYF.

The chain uses TRBV11-3 and TRBJ2-3; D is unresolved. The V gene lost 2 bases and the J gene lost 6 bases, with 9 bases spanning the gap. CDR3 length: 13 residues. Germline V gives CDR1 SGHNT, CDR2 YENEEA. CDR3 in DNA: TGTGCCAGCAGCTTATCCCGCATGGATACGCAGTATTTT. It codes for CASSLSRMDTQYF. Filled out from reference TRBV11-3 and TRBJ2-3, the complete variable domain reads EAGVVQSPRYKIIEKKQPVAFWCNPISGHNTLYWYLQNLGQGPELLIRYENEEAVDDSQLPKDRFSAERLKGVDSTLKIQPAELGDSAVYLCASSLSRMDTQYFGPGTRLTVL.

This clonotype was counted only a few times. As DNA, the CDR3 is TGCGCCAGCAGTGAGTCCCTAACTAGCGGCACAGATACGCAGTATTTT. Amino acid sequence: CASSESLTSGTDTQYF. The chain combines TRBV10-2 with TRBJ2-3; TRBD2 matches at 7 bases. The V and J ends lost 0 bases and 1 base, in that order; junction bases with no gene match: 4. The CDR3 is 16 amino acids. CDR1 and CDR2 (germline): WSHSY, SAAADI.